Presented here are 23 T cell receptor beta chains from one specimen sequenced in a study of T cells in Graves' hyperthyroidism and ophthalmopathy. Amplification yielded TCR beta CDR3 regions, with RNA transcripts as the source. The HTBI primer set was used in a first-round RT-PCR of the TCR CDR3. TCRdb redid the calling of the multiplex PCR reads with MiXCR, one entry per CDR3 protein. The table lists some 600,000 distinct CDR3 sequences, approximately 15% of them singletons. The sample consisted of blood. The receptors stem from a young woman with Graves' hyperthyroidism that later progressed to Graves' ophthalmopathy.

This clonotype has only one observation. This may be a read error: a much more frequent sequence differs by one nucleotide. The chain has TRBV5-6 and TRBJ1-2; possibly TRBD1 for D (6 bases). Germline V lookup: CDR1 SGHDT, CDR2 YYEEEE. The ends were cut back, 0 bases at V and 4 bases at J, with 19 bases in the middle. This CDR3 is built from 17 residues. CDR3 residues: CASSLAQGPLPVYGYTF. CDR3 nucleotide sequence: TGTGCCAGCAGCTTGGCCCAGGGGCCTCTACCCGTCTATGGCTACACCTTC. Variable domain in full (rest from reference TRBV5-6 and TRBJ1-2): DAGVTQSPTHLIKTRGQQVTLRCSPKSGHDTVSWYQQALGQGPQFIFQYYEEEERQRGNFPDRFSGHQFPNYSSELNVNALLLGDSALYLCASSLAQGPLPVYGYTFGSGTRLTVV.

This clonotype was detected many times. This chain links TRBV11-2 with TRBJ1-2; a possible D gene is TRBD1 (6 bases). Trimming stripped 0 bases from V and 8 bases from J, with 16 bases between. This CDR3 comprises 15 residues. In germline, CDR1 is SGHAT, CDR2 FQNNGV. Written as DNA, the CDR3 is TGTGCCAGCAGCTTAGATACGGTCCTCAGGGGCGGCTACACCTTC. Amino acids: CASSLDTVLRGGYTF.

This clonotype was observed at least ten times. This rearrangement joins TRBV20-1 to TRBJ2-7; the match to TRBD1 covers 7 bases. The CDR3 runs to 13 residues. Per the germline V gene, CDR1 is DFQATT and CDR2 is SNEGSKA (reference sequence). The junction had 4 bases not matched to a gene; V was cut back by 2 bases and J by 3 bases. The CDR3 DNA reads as TGCAGTGCTAGATCGGACAGGTTCTACGAGCAGTACTTC. Residues: CSARSDRFYEQYF.

This clonotype was recorded at least ten times. The chain employs TRBV7-9 and TRBJ2-5, with D unclear. This CDR3 comprises 12 residues. Between the trimmed V and J ends, which lost 6 bases and 5 bases, there was a span of 10 bases. The germline V gene has CDR1 SEHNR and CDR2 FQNEAQ (reference sequence). This chain's CDR3 is CASRAEEETQYF. The CDR3 coding sequence is TGTGCCAGCAGGGCCGAGGAGGAGACCCAGTACTTC.

There are a few counts of this clonotype. The V gene is TRBV24-1, the J gene TRBJ1-5; D call uncertain. V shed 0 bases and J shed 1 base, with 3 bases lying between them. This CDR3 comprises 14 residues. The germline V gene encodes CDR1 KGHDR and CDR2 SFDVKD. The CDR3 protein is CATSDLHSNQPQHF. The CDR3 DNA sequence: TGTGCCACCAGTGATTTGCACAGCAATCAGCCCCAGCATTTT.

This clonotype showed up many times. The chain couples TRBV7-8 to TRBJ1-1; D ambiguous. This CDR3 region has 15 residues. The V gene's germline CDR1 is SGHVS and CDR2 FQNEAQ. V was pared by 1 base and J by 0 bases, with 9 bases between. Written as DNA, the CDR3 is TGTGCCAGCAGCTTAGGGTGGCAGCTGAACACTGAAGCTTTCTTT. Amino acids: CASSLGWQLNTEAFF.

Ten or more counts support this clonotype. The chain links TRBV19 to TRBJ2-1, with TRBD2 matching over 9 bases. Germline V gives CDR1 LNHDA, CDR2 SQIVND (reference sequence). The CDR3 runs 15 residues. V lost 7 bases, J lost 4 bases, and 8 bases stayed unmatched. The CDR3 spells CASKVATSGYNEQFF. CDR3 nucleotide sequence: TGTGCCAGTAAAGTCGCTACTAGCGGGTACAATGAGCAGTTCTTC.

This clonotype has only a few counts. The DNA for the CDR3 is TGCGCCAGCAGCCAAGCGGCCTGGGCACCCAACACCGGGGAGCTGTTTTTT. It specifies CASSQAAWAPNTGELFF. The chain uses TRBV4-3 and TRBJ2-2; D remains ambiguous. CDR1 LGHNA and CDR2 YSLEER come from the germline V gene. The CDR3 contains 17 residues. Trimming left V 1 base short and J 2 bases short, with 14 bases between.

In its sample, this clonotype ranks as medium-sized (0.01 to 0.1%). This rearrangement joins TRBV10-3 to TRBJ1-6, with TRBD1 as a possible D gene (6 bases). V lost 2 bases to trimming and J lost 0 bases, with 11 bases between them. In germline, CDR1 is ENHRY, CDR2 SYGVKD. This CDR3 has 17 residues. The CDR3 sequence: CAISEDRQSSYNSPLHF. The DNA of the CDR3 is TGTGCCATCAGTGAGGACAGGCAGAGCTCCTATAATTCACCCCTCCACTTT.

This clonotype was seen ten or more times. The chain links TRBV20-1 to TRBJ2-2; 8 positions match TRBD1. The CDR3 has 15 amino acids. V was clipped by 3 bases and J by 2 bases; unmatched bases: 5. Germline V CDR1 and CDR2: DFQATT, SNEGSKA (reference sequence). In DNA form, the CDR3 reads TGCAGTGCTAGGAATCCAGGGGGCAACACCGGGGAGCTGTTTTTT. Translated, it gives CSARNPGGNTGELFF.

This clonotype was seen at least ten times. The V call is TRBV14, the J call TRBJ1-4; 9 bases agree with TRBD1. The CDR3 is 15 residues long. CDR1 and CDR2 (germline): SGHDN, FVKESK. The trim removed 4 bases at V and 5 bases at J, leaving 5 bases unmatched. The CDR3 bases are TGTGCCAGCAGCCGACGGACAGGGGAGAATGAAAAACTGTTTTTT. It is translated as CASSRRTGENEKLFF.

The V and J genes are TRBV7-9 and TRBJ1-1; D not certain. Germline CDR1 SEHNR, CDR2 FQNEAQ (reference sequence). This CDR3 is built from 15 residues. Trimming took 4 bases from V and 2 from J, leaving 14 bases between them. The DNA of the CDR3 is TGTGCCAGCAGCTCAAGTAGAAGGATAAACACTGAAGCTTTCTTT. Its translation: CASSSSRRINTEAFF.

In its sample, this clonotype was seen many times. The chain carries TRBV10-3 and TRBJ1-6; tentative D call: TRBD1 (6 bases). Germline lookup yields CDR1 ENHRY and CDR2 SYGVKD. Deletions cut 0 bases from V and 6 bases from J, with 21 bases between. CDR3 size: 19 residues. CDR3 in DNA: TGTGCCATCAGTGAGTCGAGATCGGGGGCCGCGGTTCGTAATTCACCCCTCCACTTT. It specifies CAISESRSGAAVRNSPLHF.

V gene TRBV6-5 combines with J gene TRBJ1-3; 9 positions match TRBD1. V lost 2 bases to trimming and J lost 2 bases; unmatched junction nucleotides: 4. This CDR3 region has 16 residues. Germline CDR1 MNHEY, CDR2 SVGAGI. This chain's CDR3 is CASSYADRGTGNTIYF. The CDR3 DNA reads TGTGCCAGCAGTTACGCCGACAGGGGGACTGGAAACACCATATATTTT.

This clonotype appeared a few times. This chain joins TRBV7-6 and TRBJ1-5; TRBD1 agrees at 10 bases. There are 16 residues in the CDR3. Germline CDR1 and CDR2: SGHVS and FNYEAQ. J was trimmed by 1 base and V by 5 bases; bases with no gene match: 5. CDR3 bases: TGTGCCAGCAGCCCCGGACAGGGGGGGAGCAATCAGCCCCAGCATTTT. Translating gives CASSPGQGGSNQPQHF.

This clonotype was counted ten times or more. The chain joins TRBV24-1 to TRBJ2-1; 7 positions agree with TRBD1. This CDR3 is 14 amino acids long. CDR1 KGHDR and CDR2 SFDVKD come from the germline V gene. Trimming cost V 7 bases and J 5 bases; bases outside gene matches: 7. The CDR3 coding sequence is TGTGCCACCAGGGGAACAGGGGAGCACAATGAGCAGTTCTTC. This gives the protein CATRGTGEHNEQFF.

This clonotype was detected many times. CDR3 region: CAWGLDTDTQYF. Here the CDR3 DNA reads TGTGCCTGGGGACTCGACACAGATACGCAGTATTTT. This chain joins TRBV30 and TRBJ2-3; a possible D gene is TRBD2 (5 bases). Trimming took off 5 bases at V and 2 bases at J, with 8 bases between the two ends. This CDR3 comprises 12 residues. Germline values: CDR1 GTSNPN, CDR2 SVGIG (reference sequence).

This clonotype was found many times. The V and J genes are TRBV2 and TRBJ2-2, with D perhaps TRBD1 or TRBD2 (6 bases each). The CDR3 sequence is 14 residues long. Germline-derived CDR1 and CDR2 are SNHLY and FYNNEI. CDR3 coding DNA: TGTGCACATAGGGGGGCGGCGGATACCGGGGAGCTGTTTTTT. Protein product: CAHRGAADTGELFF.

This clonotype occurred a few times. The genes are TRBV5-5 and TRBJ1-2; 8 bases align to TRBD1. The J segment lost 4 bases and the V segment lost 0 bases, leaving 5 bases of the junction unmatched. The CDR3 is 15 amino acids. Germline CDR1 is SGHKS and CDR2 is YYEKEE (reference sequence). CDR3 sequence: CASSLGTGLSYGYTF. The CDR3 coding sequence is TGTGCCAGCAGCTTGGGGACAGGGTTAAGCTATGGCTACACCTTC.

This clonotype has more than one count but fewer than ten. This chain joins TRBV13 and TRBJ2-7; possible D gene TRBD1, 5 bases. Germline V gives CDR1 PRHDT, CDR2 FYEKMQ (reference sequence). The ends were cut back, 0 bases at V and 7 bases at J, with 13 bases in the middle. The CDR3 has 14 amino acids. The CDR3 DNA reads as TGTGCCAGCAGCTTAGGGTGGCGGCAGGGAGAGCAGTACTTC. It codes for CASSLGWRQGEQYF.

V and J are TRBV12-3 or TRBV12-4 and TRBJ1-2; D not certain. This CDR3 region has 12 residues. V lost 2 bases, J lost 5 bases, and 6 bases lay in between. CDR3 DNA sequence: TGTGCCAGCAGTTTATGGGGATATGGCTACACCTTC. It specifies CASSLWGYGYTF.

There are many counts of this clonotype. V gene TRBV6-2 or TRBV6-3 combines with J gene TRBJ1-2; TRBD1 agrees at 10 bases. Trimming removed 0 bases from V and 4 bases from J; junction bases left unmatched: 5. The CDR3 has 16 residues. From germline, CDR1 is MNHEY and CDR2 SVGEGT. The CDR3 DNA sequence: TGTGCCAGCAGTTACTCGGGGACAGGGGACCGCTATGGCTACACCTTC. Its translation: CASSYSGTGDRYGYTF.

The V call is TRBV5-1, the J call TRBJ2-7, with TRBD2 identical over 9 bases. Germline assignment: CDR1 SGHRS and CDR2 YFSETQ. The CDR3 runs 14 residues. V lost 4 bases, J lost 6 bases, and 8 bases stayed unmatched. This CDR3 reads CASSQDSGSLEQYF. CDR3 nucleotide sequence: TGCGCCAGCAGCCAGGATAGCGGGAGCCTCGAGCAGTACTTC. Looking up the rest from reference TRBV5-1 and TRBJ2-7 gives the full variable domain: KAGVTQTPRYLIKTRGQQVTLSCSPISGHRSVSWYQQTPGQGLQFLFEYFSETQRNKGNFPGRFSGRQFSNSRSEMNVSTLELGDSALYLCASSQDSGSLEQYFGPGTRLTVT.